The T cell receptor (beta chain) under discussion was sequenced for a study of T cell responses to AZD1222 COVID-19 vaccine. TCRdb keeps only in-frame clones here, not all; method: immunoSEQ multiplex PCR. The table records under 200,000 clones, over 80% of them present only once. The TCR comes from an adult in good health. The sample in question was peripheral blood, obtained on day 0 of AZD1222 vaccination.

The CDR3 loop reads CASSGGAYEQYF. The DNA for the CDR3 is TGTGCCAGCAGCGGCGGGGCCTACGAGCAGTACTTC. The chain has TRBV5-5 and TRBJ2-7; TRBD2 might be the D (6 bases). The length of the CDR3 is 12 residues. The germline V and J ends were trimmed by 4 bases and 2 bases, with 7 bases remaining between them. Germline values: CDR1 SGHKS, CDR2 YYEKEE (reference sequence).